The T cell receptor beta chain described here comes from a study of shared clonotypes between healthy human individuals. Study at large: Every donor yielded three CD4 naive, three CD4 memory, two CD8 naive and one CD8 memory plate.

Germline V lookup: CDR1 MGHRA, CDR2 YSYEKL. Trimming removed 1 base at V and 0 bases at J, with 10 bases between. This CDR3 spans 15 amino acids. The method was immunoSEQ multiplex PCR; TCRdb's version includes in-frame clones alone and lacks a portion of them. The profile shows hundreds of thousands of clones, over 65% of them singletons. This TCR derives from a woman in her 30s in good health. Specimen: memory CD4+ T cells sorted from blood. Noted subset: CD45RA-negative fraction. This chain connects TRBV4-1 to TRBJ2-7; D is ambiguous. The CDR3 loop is CASSQVAVFSYEQYF. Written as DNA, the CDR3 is TGCGCCAGCAGCCAAGTTGCGGTTTTCTCCTACGAGCAGTACTTC.